This note documents a single T cell receptor (beta chain) sequence. This sample stems from a study of blood T cell repertoires in COVID-19. Turning to the study itself: Sources were T cells, B-cell-depleted T cells, or PBMCs; the material itself was cDNA or gDNA.

Enrolled through a virtual design, the participants were between roughly 18 and 95 years of age and came from fewer than 30 US areas. The CDR3 has 15 residues. CDR1 SNHLY and CDR2 FYNNEI come from the germline V gene. V was pared by 4 bases and J by 6 bases, with 5 bases of the junction left unmatched. Libraries were prepared by immunoSEQ multiplex PCR; TCRdb keeps only in-frame clonotypes and omits some of them. The sample carries approximately 64,000 clones, 88% recorded once. Sequencing was carried out using PBMCs or T cells enriched from blood (not recorded which). The J gene is TRBJ2-2, the V gene TRBV2; TRBD2 matches 10 bases. The TCR sequence derives from a middle-aged woman who had recovered from COVID-19. The CDR3 DNA reads TGTGCCAGCAGTGGGAAAGCGGGGGGGCCCGGGGAGCTGTTTTTT. Translated: CASSGKAGGPGELFF.